The entry that follows covers one TCR beta chain sequence. The PCR was carried out with 60 Vbeta primers and 13 Jbeta primers. Clones were read by immunoSEQ multiplex PCR, and TCRdb kept only the in-frame ones, dropping some. Of roughly 98,000 clones listed, 60% to 80% are singletons. The sample belongs to a study of cytomegalovirus exposure and HLA in healthy donors. The length of the CDR3 is 18 residues. Germline V gene lookup returns CDR1 SGHVS and CDR2 FQNEAQ. V dropped 1 base and J dropped 2; count of bases not matched to a gene: 7. What was sequenced was PBMCs. The chain uses TRBV7-8 and TRBJ2-1, with TRBD2 identical over 11 bases. This TCR was sampled from a man between 35 and 55 years old in good health and CMV-seronegative. DNA for the CDR3: TGTGCCAGCAGCTTAGTTGCTAGCGGGAGGTTGACCTACAATGAGCAGTTCTTC. It yields the protein CASSLVASGRLTYNEQFF.